This T cell receptor (beta chain) was sequenced for a study of cytotoxic CD8 clonotypes in ibrutinib-treated CLL. Study-level background: Of a cohort that held roughly eleven relapsed/refractory and roughly 14 treatment-naive patients, under 18 were IGHV unmutated. Partial responses numbered roughly 25 and complete responses 2; after a median around 70 months, about 14 stayed remitted and roughly twelve progressed. Each sample contained, on average, approximately 270,000 productive templates and 75,000 to 95,000 productive rearrangements. Study results and caveats: Having risen at ibrutinib response, clonality had fallen back toward baseline by progression.

Details on this clone: Its antigen is not identified.

Assay: immunoSEQ multiplex PCR; the TCRdb copy retains only in-frame clones and omits some. Counted here are about 140,000 clones, more than 75% occurring once; the ten biggest clones make up less than 8.5%. The TCR comes from a human donor with chronic lymphocytic leukemia. The source material was PBMCs, sampled after 36 months of ibrutinib treatment.

CDR3 protein: CASSSLDATSGNTIYF. CDR3 DNA sequence: TGTGCCAGCAGTTCCCTGGACGCCACCTCTGGAAACACCATATATTTT. V gene TRBV27 combines with J gene TRBJ1-3; D gene ambiguous. The CDR3 totals 16 residues. Germline lookup yields CDR1 MNHEY and CDR2 SMNVEV (reference sequence). V dropped 4 bases and J dropped 0 bases, with 13 bases sitting between them.